This is a list of T cell receptor beta chains from one sample in a study of blood T cell repertoires in COVID-19. Repertoires were generated with immunoSEQ multiplex PCR, while TCRdb's copy carries only in-frame clones and drops some. This sample has approximately 60,000 clones; 70% to 80% occur once, and the top ten carry 15% to 20%. Sequencing was done on a sample of peripheral blood. These receptors all stem from a man aged 55 to 70 with acute or convalescent COVID-19. Both conserved end residues are part of each CDR3. Each record gives: clone size, V gene, J gene, D gene, CDR3 DNA, CDR3 protein. D genes are given only for firm matches. For some rows the clone size is stated as once, few or many, or as a class when expanded; others skip it.

>.|TRBV2|TRBJ1-2|TRBD1
TGTGCCAGCAGTGTGGTACGGACAGGGGTAACCTCCTATGGCTACACCTTC
CASSVVRTGVTSYGYTF
>once|TRBV27|TRBJ2-1|TRBD2
TGTGCCAGCAGTCGGACAGGGGGGAAGACTAGCGGGAGAGAGTTCTTC
CASSRTGGKTSGREFF
>.|TRBV5-1|TRBJ1-6|TRBD1
TGCGCCAGCAGCTTGGACAGGGGGAATTCACCCCTCCACTTT
CASSLDRGNSPLHF
>.|TRBV7-2|TRBJ2-7|TRBD2
TGTGCCAGCAGCTTAAGGTCTAGCGGGAGTTCCTACGAGCAGTACTTC
CASSLRSSGSSYEQYF
>.|TRBV18|TRBJ2-1|TRBD2
TGTGCCAGCTCACCACTAGCGGGAGCCTACAATGAGCAGTTCTTC
CASSPLAGAYNEQFF
>.|TRBV11-3|TRBJ2-1|TRBD2
TGTGCCAGCAGCTATAGCGGGAGCTCCTACAATGAGCAGTTCTTC
CASSYSGSSYNEQFF
>.|TRBV27|TRBJ1-1|.
TGTGCCAGCAGTTTATACGGGGGTGGCACTGAAGCTTTCTTT
CASSLYGGGTEAFF
>.|TRBV30|TRBJ2-7|TRBD1
TGTGCCTGGAATTATTGGGACAGGGGGAGCGAGCAGTACTTC
CAWNYWDRGSEQYF
>few|TRBV19|TRBJ2-2|TRBD2
TGTGCCAGTAGGAGTAGCGGGAGGACCGGGGAGCTGTTTTTT
CASRSSGRTGELFF
>.|TRBV28|TRBJ1-1|TRBD1
TGTGCCAGCAGCTATAACAGGGGGGGGAACACTGAAGCTTTCTTT
CASSYNRGGNTEAFF
>.|TRBV5-1|TRBJ1-3|.
TGCGCCAGCAGCTTGGTGTGGGCGGGAAACACCATATATTTT
CASSLVWAGNTIYF
>few|TRBV2|TRBJ2-1|TRBD2
TGTGCCAGCAGCAGGACTAGCGGGATCGGGGGTGAGCAGTTCTTC
CASSRTSGIGGEQFF
>.|TRBV6-5|TRBJ2-7|.
TGTGCCAGCAGTTACTCCAGGGGCCTCCCTGGCGAGCAGTACTTC
CASSYSRGLPGEQYF
>few|TRBV30|TRBJ2-7|TRBD2
TGTGCCTGTTCAACCAACCCGGGAGGGGAGCAGTACTTC
CACSTNPGGEQYF
>few|TRBV14|TRBJ2-1|.
TGTGCCAGCAGCCAAGATCTATCCGGGGGTAGCTCCTACAATGAGCAGTTCTTC
CASSQDLSGGSSYNEQFF
>.|TRBV6-6|TRBJ2-7|TRBD1
TGTGCCAGCAGCCGGGACAGGGTGGGCGAGCAGTACTTC
CASSRDRVGEQYF
>.|TRBV21-1|TRBJ2-7|.
TGTGCCAGCAGCCGTCGGGGGACAGGGGGACGGGAGGACTCCTACGAGCAGTACTTC
CASSRRGTGGREDSYEQYF
>.|TRBV5-1|TRBJ1-6|.
TGCGCCAGCAGCGAGCACGCGGGAAATTCACCCCTCCACTTT
CASSEHAGNSPLHF
>.|TRBV10-3|TRBJ2-1|TRBD2
TGTGCCATCAGCCCGACTAGCGGGAGCTCCTACAATGAGCAGTTCTTC
CAISPTSGSSYNEQFF
>.|TRBV3-1/TRBV3-2|TRBJ2-1|TRBD1
TGTGCCAGCAGCCGCCGGGACAGGGGGCGAAGTGGGGCTTACAATGAGCAGTTCTTC
CASSRRDRGRSGAYNEQFF
>.|TRBV11-2|TRBJ1-1|.
TGTGCCAGCAGCTTCATCCGGGACACTGAAGCTTTCTTT
CASSFIRDTEAFF
>.|TRBV19|TRBJ1-4|.
TGTGCCAGTCATCAGGGCCTTAATGAAAAACTGTTTTTT
CASHQGLNEKLFF
>.|TRBV19|TRBJ1-2|TRBD1
TGTGCCAGTAGTATAACGGGACAGACGAACTATGGCTACACCTTC
CASSITGQTNYGYTF
>.|TRBV11-3|TRBJ2-1|TRBD2
TGTGCCAGCAGCTTAGGGATAGCGGGGGGTTACAATGAGCAGTTCTTC
CASSLGIAGGYNEQFF
>.|TRBV2|TRBJ1-1|TRBD1
TGTGCCAGCAGAGGGACAGTCGCTGAAGCTTTCTTT
CASRGTVAEAFF
>few|TRBV14|TRBJ2-1|TRBD2
TGTGCCAGCAGCCCAGGGCTAGCGGGAATCTACAATGAGCAGTTCTTC
CASSPGLAGIYNEQFF
>once|TRBV30|TRBJ2-6|.
TGTGCCTGTTCGACAGAGGCCTGGTCCAACGTCCTGACTTTC
CACSTEAWSNVLTF
>.|TRBV29-1|TRBJ2-5|TRBD2
TGCAGCGTTCACCTCAGTAGCGGGAGGGCCCAAGAGACCCAGTACTTC
CSVHLSSGRAQETQYF
>few|TRBV2|TRBJ2-7|.
TGTGCCAGCAGTGAATGGGCGGGATACGAGCAGTACTTC
CASSEWAGYEQYF
>.|TRBV19|TRBJ2-1|TRBD2
TGTGCCAGTAGTATAGCTAGCGGGAGGGCCTACAATGAGCAGTTCTTC
CASSIASGRAYNEQFF
>.|TRBV18|TRBJ2-3|.
TGTGCCAGCTCACCACTCGGCCTAGGGGCAGATACGCAGTATTTT
CASSPLGLGADTQYF
>.|TRBV29-1|TRBJ2-3|.
TGCAGCGTTAAACGAGGAGGGTTTCGCGCAGATACGCAGTATTTT
CSVKRGGFRADTQYF
>.|TRBV18|TRBJ2-1|.
TGTGCCAGCTCACCTAGCGAGAACTCCTACAATGAGCAGTTCTTC
CASSPSENSYNEQFF
>.|TRBV15|TRBJ2-5|.
TGTGCCACCAGCAGGGGACTCGGGGGAGGAGAGACCCAGTACTTC
CATSRGLGGGETQYF
>.|TRBV14|TRBJ2-1|TRBD2
TGTGCCAGCAGCCGCCATAGCGGGAGGGGCTACAATGAGCAGTTCTTC
CASSRHSGRGYNEQFF
>.|TRBV18|TRBJ2-3|.
TGTGCCAGCTCCCCCTTGCAGGGGAAGACAGATACGCAGTATTTT
CASSPLQGKTDTQYF
>.|TRBV5-1|TRBJ1-2|.
TGCGCCAGCAGCTTATCCGGGTCTGAAGGCTACACCTTC
CASSLSGSEGYTF
>.|TRBV24-1|TRBJ2-1|.
TGTGCCACCAGTGATTTCGGGAGCTCCTACAATGAGCAGTTCTTC
CATSDFGSSYNEQFF
>once|TRBV7-2|TRBJ2-3|TRBD2
TGTGCCAGCAGCTTAAGACGAACTGGGGAGGGTACGCAGTATTTT
CASSLRRTGEGTQYF
>.|TRBV9|TRBJ2-5|TRBD1
TGTGCCAGCAGCGTAGAACTCGGGACAGTCTACTTC
CASSVELGTVYF
>.|TRBV28|TRBJ2-5|.
TGTGCCAGCACCCTGGGGGGGGCGGGGACCCAGTACTTC
CASTLGGAGTQYF
>.|TRBV19|TRBJ2-2|TRBD2
TGTGCCAGTAGCCCACTAGCGGGAGCGATCGGGGAGCTGTTTTTT
CASSPLAGAIGELFF
>few|TRBV11-2|TRBJ1-1|TRBD1
TGTGCCAGCAGCCCCGGGACAGCGAACACTGAAGCTTTCTTT
CASSPGTANTEAFF
>.|TRBV14|TRBJ1-1|.
TGTGCCAGCAGCCAAGAACAGGGTGTGGTGCACACTGAAGCTTTCTTT
CASSQEQGVVHTEAFF
>.|TRBV7-2|TRBJ2-7|TRBD2
TGTGCCAGCAGCCTCGGGACTAGCGGGAGGGCCGCCGAGCAGTACTTC
CASSLGTSGRAAEQYF
>few|TRBV19|TRBJ2-1|TRBD2
TGTGCCAGTAGTGTCATGACTAGCTCCGATGAGCAGTTCTTC
CASSVMTSSDEQFF
>once|TRBV27|TRBJ1-4|TRBD1
TGTGCCACCGCCACGGGACAGAGGAATGAAAAACTGTTTTTT
CATATGQRNEKLFF
>medium-sized|TRBV9|TRBJ2-1|.
TGTGCCAGCAGCGTAAGCTTGAGCTCCTACAATGAGCAGTTCTTC
CASSVSLSSYNEQFF
>.|TRBV5-1|TRBJ2-7|.
TGCGCCAGCAGCCTTGGAGGGGGGGCGGGCTTCTCCTACGAGCAGTACTTC
CASSLGGGAGFSYEQYF
>.|TRBV2|TRBJ1-1|TRBD1
TGTGCCAGCAGTCAGACAGGGGGCTTTGAAACTGAAGCTTTCTTT
CASSQTGGFETEAFF
>.|TRBV13|TRBJ2-3|TRBD2
TGTGCCAGCAGCTCCGGGGGACTATCGACAGATACGCAGTATTTT
CASSSGGLSTDTQYF
>.|TRBV27|TRBJ1-1|.
TGTGCCAGCAGGGACTTTACTGAAGCTTTCTTT
CASRDFTEAFF